These T cell receptor beta chains were read from a single sample in a study of blood T cell repertoires in COVID-19. Libraries were prepared by immunoSEQ multiplex PCR; TCRdb keeps only in-frame clonotypes and omits some of them. There are 300,000 to 350,000 clones in the sample; 75% to 90% occur only once, and less than 2.5% lies in the top ten. Sequenced material: PBMCs or T cells enriched from blood (not recorded which). Receptors originate from a man younger than 45 who had recovered from COVID-19. CDR3s include the opening cysteine and the closing phenylalanine or tryptophan. D genes are given only for firm matches. Some rows mark clone size as missing; the rest say once, few, many or name a class of expanded clone.

size: -; J: TRBJ2-1; D: -; V: TRBV19; DNA: TGTGCCAGTAGAGGGGCCGGGGCAGGGGCATACAATGAGCAGTTCTTC; CDR3: CASRGAGAGAYNEQFF
size: -; J: TRBJ2-7; D: TRBD2; V: TRBV29-1; DNA: TGCAGCGGCGGCGGGGGGACCGCCTACGAGCAGTACTTC; CDR3: CSGGGGTAYEQYF
size: -; J: TRBJ2-3; D: -; V: TRBV20-1; DNA: TGCAGTGCAAGAGAGCGCGATACGCAGTATTTT; CDR3: CSARERDTQYF
size: once; J: TRBJ1-1; D: -; V: TRBV5-4; DNA: TGTGCCAGCAGCTTGCCTCCTTCAGGGAACACTGAAGCTTTCTTT; CDR3: CASSLPPSGNTEAFF
size: -; J: TRBJ2-7; D: -; V: TRBV5-4; DNA: TGTGCCAGCAGCTCTGGCTTCGGGGACTCCTACGAGCAGTACTTC; CDR3: CASSSGFGDSYEQYF
size: -; J: TRBJ2-7; D: -; V: TRBV30; DNA: TGTGCCTGGATCGACGAAAGGACGGGATACTACGAGCAGTACTTC; CDR3: CAWIDERTGYYEQYF
size: -; J: TRBJ1-4; D: -; V: TRBV6-5; DNA: TGTGCCAGCAGAAATGGACAGAGCCCTAATGAAAAACTGTTTTTT; CDR3: CASRNGQSPNEKLFF
size: once; J: TRBJ2-7; D: TRBD2; V: TRBV2; DNA: TGTGCCAGGGCCCCCCCTAGCGGGGGGGCATTAGGGTCCCCCGAGCAGTACTTC; CDR3: CARAPPSGGALGSPEQYF
size: few; J: TRBJ1-3; D: -; V: TRBV12-3/TRBV12-4; DNA: TGTGCCAGCAGGGACAGCTCTGGAAACACCATATATTTT; CDR3: CASRDSSGNTIYF
size: -; J: TRBJ1-1; D: -; V: TRBV19; DNA: TGTGCCAGTAGTATTCTTCCGAACACTGAAGCTTTCTTT; CDR3: CASSILPNTEAFF
size: -; J: TRBJ2-2; D: -; V: TRBV12-3/TRBV12-4; DNA: TGTGCCAGCAGATCCGGCGGTACCGGGGAGCTGTTTTTT; CDR3: CASRSGGTGELFF
size: many; J: TRBJ2-3; D: TRBD2; V: TRBV6-5; DNA: TGTGCCAGCAGATACCTAGCGGGGGGCACAAATACGCAGTATTTT; CDR3: CASRYLAGGTNTQYF
size: once; J: TRBJ1-1; D: -; V: TRBV3-1/TRBV3-2; DNA: TGTGCCAGCAGCCAATTCTCCAGGAACACTGAAGCTTTCTTT; CDR3: CASSQFSRNTEAFF
size: -; J: TRBJ2-5; D: -; V: TRBV6-5; DNA: TGTGCCAGCAGGCCGACAGGAGAGACCCAGTACTTC; CDR3: CASRPTGETQYF
size: few; J: TRBJ2-2; D: TRBD1; V: TRBV5-1; DNA: TGCGCCAGCAGCGGGCAGGGGGCAAGCGGGGAGCTGTTTTTT; CDR3: CASSGQGASGELFF